Following are 16 T cell receptor beta chains from one sample sequenced in a study of regulatory T cells in long-lasting Graves disease. The time point: persistent/refractory GD, antithyroid drugs over 5 years with positive TRAb. PBMC RNA was the source of the TCR library. With iRepertoire HTBI primers and Arm-PCR of CDR3 regions, TCR beta libraries were built. One entry per CDR3 protein, called by TCRdb with MiXCR from the multiplex PCR reads. Counted here are approximately 400,000 distinct CDR3 sequences, approximately 25% occurring once; the ten biggest clones make up approximately 28%. Material: peripheral blood mononuclear cells (PBMCs), obtained when the disease was refractory, from a patient treated with antithyroid drugs. These receptors came from a woman aged 40 to 50 with Graves disease.

Concerning this clonotype itself: Sequence at one end of the junction differs from germline and may be a read error. The rearrangement uses TRBV7-9 and TRBJ2-5, with D possibly being TRBD2 (5 bases). This CDR3 comprises 16 residues. The germline V gene has CDR1 SEHNR and CDR2 FQNEAQ (reference sequence). CDR3 DNA: TGTGCCAGCAACTTAGCGTATAGGCGGCACCAAGAGACCCAGTACTTC. It translates to CASNLAYRRHQETQYF.

V is TRBV7-6 and J is TRBJ2-2, with D perhaps matching TRBD1 (6 bases). Trimming shortened V by 0 bases and J by 6 bases, and 14 bases separated the two germline ends. The CDR3 has 16 amino acids. Germline assignment: CDR1 SGHVS and CDR2 FNYEAQ. CDR3 in DNA: TGTGCCAGCAGCTTAGCTTCAGGGGTGAGATCCGGGGAGCTGTTTTTT. This sequence encodes CASSLASGVRSGELFF.

The rearrangement joins TRBV12-3 or TRBV12-4 to TRBJ2-2; D remains unclear. This CDR3 has 15 amino acids. Deletions cut 5 bases from V and 7 bases from J, with 17 bases between. CDR3 nucleotides: TGTGCCAGCAGTATTAGGCGTCTTAACGGCGGGGAGCTGTTTTTT. Its translation: CASSIRRLNGGELFF.

This clonotype was seen a few times. The J gene is TRBJ2-7, the V gene TRBV7-2; unclear D gene. Looked up from germline, CDR1 is SGHTA and CDR2 is FQGNSA. V gave up 1 base and J gave up 3 bases, with 13 bases separating them. The CDR3 spans 15 residues. The CDR3 loop is CASSLVSVADYEQYF. DNA of the CDR3: TGTGCCAGCAGCTTAGTATCCGTGGCAGACTACGAGCAGTACTTC. Full variable domain (missing parts from reference TRBV7-2 and TRBJ2-7): GAGVSQSPSNKVTEKGKDVELRCDPISGHTALYWYRQSLGQGLEFLIYFQGNSAPDKSGLPSDRFSAERTGGSVSTLTIQRTQQEDSAVYLCASSLVSVADYEQYFGPGTRLTVT.

This clonotype was detected many times. The rearrangement links TRBV2 to TRBJ1-4, with D hard to call. V lost 3 bases and J lost 5, with 10 bases in between. The CDR3 loop spans 14 amino acids. Germline CDR1 reads SNHLY; CDR2 reads FYNNEI. CDR3 in DNA: TGTGCCAGCAGTGACCCGGCGGGAAATGAAAAACTGTTTTTT. Its translation: CASSDPAGNEKLFF. The entire variable domain, with the rest obtained from reference TRBV2 and TRBJ1-4, is as follows: EPEVTQTPSHQVTQMGQEVILRCVPISNHLYFYWYRQILGQKVEFLVSFYNNEISEKSEIFDDQFSVERPDGSNFTLKIRSTKLEDSAMYFCASSDPAGNEKLFFGSGTQLSVL.

V is TRBV7-2 and J is TRBJ2-7; 7 bases match TRBD1. CDR3 length: 15 residues. The junction had 9 bases not matched to a gene; V was cut back by 3 bases and J by 4 bases. Germline CDR1 reads SGHTA; CDR2 reads FQGNSA. The CDR3 DNA follows: TGTGCCAGCAGCTTCGACAGGGCCCCAGAATACGAGCAGTACTTC. This gives the protein CASSFDRAPEYEQYF.

The chain carries TRBV15 and TRBJ2-7; 8 nucleotides agree with TRBD2. The V gene end was trimmed by 0 bases and the J gene end by 4 bases; junction bases not matched to a gene: 5. This CDR3 has 15 residues. Germline V gene lookup returns CDR1 LNHNV and CDR2 YYDKDF (reference sequence). Here the CDR3 reads CATSREAGVGYEQYF. In DNA, the CDR3 is TGTGCCACCAGCAGAGAAGCGGGAGTGGGTTACGAGCAGTACTTC. Full variable domain (rest looked up from reference TRBV15 and TRBJ2-7): DAMVIQNPRYQVTQFGKPVTLSCSQTLNHNVMYWYQQKSSQAPKLLFHYYDKDFNNEADTPDNFQSRRPNTSFCFLDIRSPGLGDTAMYLCATSREAGVGYEQYFGPGTRLTVT.

This clonotype was detected ten times or more. The rearrangement links TRBV28 to TRBJ1-6; the D gene is possibly TRBD1 (5 bases). CDR1 and CDR2 from the germline V gene are MDHEN and SYDVKM. The CDR3 sequence is 13 residues long. The V gene lost 4 bases and the J gene lost 12 bases, with 13 bases spanning the gap. CDR3 DNA: TGTGCCAGCAGTTATCCAGGGCTGGTACCCCTCCACTTT. This gives the protein CASSYPGLVPLHF.

The V and J genes are TRBV2 and TRBJ2-3, with 8 positions matching TRBD1. The germline V gene has CDR1 SNHLY and CDR2 FYNNEI. Unmatched junction bases numbered 13, after V lost 6 bases and J lost 2 bases. CDR3 length equals 17 residues. The CDR3 nucleotides read TGTGCCAGCAGGTTGAGAGGACAGGGAACCGCCACAGATACGCAGTATTTT. Translated, it gives CASRLRGQGTATDTQYF.

The chain links TRBV11-2 to TRBJ2-7; TRBD2 matches at 10 bases. CDR1 and CDR2 from the germline V gene are SGHAT and FQNNGV. CDR3 length: 15 amino acids. V gave up 5 bases and J gave up 4 bases; unmatched junction bases: 8. CDR3 protein: CASSRISGRGYEQYF. The CDR3 nucleotides are TGTGCCAGCAGCCGAATCAGCGGGAGGGGATACGAGCAGTACTTC. Drawing the rest from reference TRBV11-2 and TRBJ2-7, the complete variable domain is EAGVAQSPRYKIIEKRQSVAFWCNPISGHATLYWYQQILGQGPKLLIQFQNNGVVDDSQLPKDRFSAERLKGVDSTLKIQPAKLEDSAVYLCASSRISGRGYEQYFGPGTRLTVT.

This clonotype was seen a handful of times. The chain has TRBV12-5 and TRBJ2-7, with TRBD1 matching 8 bases. The CDR3 extends over 19 amino acids. Germline assignment: CDR1 LGHNT and CDR2 FRNRAP. With 1 base clipped from V and 2 bases from J, the junction kept 16 bases outside the gene matches. This chain's CDR3 is CASGLDRTLDRDRTYEQYF. CDR3 in DNA: TGTGCTAGTGGTTTGGATAGGACTCTGGACCGGGACAGGACCTACGAGCAGTACTTC.

This rearrangement joins TRBV20-1 to TRBJ2-7; TRBD1 agrees at 7 bases. The germline CDR1 and CDR2 sequences are DFQATT and SNEGSKA (reference sequence). With V trimmed by 1 base and J by 4 bases, 10 bases remained unmatched. The CDR3 runs to 15 residues. CDR3 in DNA: TGCAGTGCTAGAGGGAGCCGGACAGGCGGGTACGAGCAGTACTTC. Its protein product is CSARGSRTGGYEQYF.

In the case of this clonotype: A junction end diverges from the germline sequence, so it may reflect a read error. The chain combines TRBV10-1 with TRBJ1-1; 8 nucleotides agree with TRBD1. Germline loops: CDR1 WNHNN, CDR2 SYGVQD (reference sequence). The CDR3 length is 13 residues. The CDR3: CAGSGQGDTEAFF. The CDR3, as DNA: TGCGCCGGCAGTGGACAGGGCGACACTGAAGCTTTCTTT.

This clonotype occurred many times. V and J are TRBV10-2 and TRBJ1-2; D unresolved. The CDR3 runs to 14 residues. Germline CDR1 and CDR2: WSHSY and SAAADI. The ends were cut back, 6 bases at V and 3 bases at J, with 14 bases in the middle. The DNA of the CDR3 is TGCGCCAGCAGACCCCCGGCAGTGGACTATGGCTACACCTTC. This gives the protein CASRPPAVDYGYTF.

This clonotype was seen only a few times. The rearrangement links TRBV11-2 to TRBJ2-4; D gene ambiguous. The CDR3 length is 17 residues. CDR1 is SGHAT, CDR2 FQNNGV, per germline. V was cut by 0 bases and J by 4 bases, with 16 bases left in between. The CDR3 DNA reads TGTGCCAGCAGCTTAGATCGTGATGGGCTTGAAAAAAACATTCAGTACTTC. Translation: CASSLDRDGLEKNIQYF.

This clonotype was counted between two and nine times. The chain uses TRBV19 and TRBJ2-6; no clear D gene. Germline values: CDR1 LNHDA, CDR2 SQIVND (reference sequence). V gave up 8 bases and J gave up 3 bases, with 5 bases separating them. The CDR3 spans 12 residues. The CDR3 bases are TGTGCCAGTGGAAATGGGGCCAACGTCCTGACTTTC. It codes for CASGNGANVLTF.